This T cell receptor beta chain was identified in a study of cytomegalovirus exposure and HLA in healthy donors. Per germline, CDR1 SQVTM and CDR2 ANQGSEA. This CDR3 spans 16 amino acids. Unmatched junction bases numbered 14, after V lost 6 bases and J lost 1 base. PCR involved 60 Vbeta and 13 Jbeta primers. Using immunoSEQ multiplex PCR, the repertoire was profiled, and TCRdb retains in-frame clones only, with some absent. The sample yields roughly 150,000 clones, about 75% seen once. While unrecorded immune exposures were likely, the donors were nominally healthy when sampled. The TCR comes from a male donor in good health and CMV-seronegative. The chain carries TRBV29-1 and TRBJ2-7; 8 nucleotides line up with TRBD1. Sequenced sample: PBMCs. The CDR3 bases are TGCAGCGTGGGGGGCACGGGACAGGTAGGGTCCTACGAGCAGTACTTC. It translates to CSVGGTGQVGSYEQYF.